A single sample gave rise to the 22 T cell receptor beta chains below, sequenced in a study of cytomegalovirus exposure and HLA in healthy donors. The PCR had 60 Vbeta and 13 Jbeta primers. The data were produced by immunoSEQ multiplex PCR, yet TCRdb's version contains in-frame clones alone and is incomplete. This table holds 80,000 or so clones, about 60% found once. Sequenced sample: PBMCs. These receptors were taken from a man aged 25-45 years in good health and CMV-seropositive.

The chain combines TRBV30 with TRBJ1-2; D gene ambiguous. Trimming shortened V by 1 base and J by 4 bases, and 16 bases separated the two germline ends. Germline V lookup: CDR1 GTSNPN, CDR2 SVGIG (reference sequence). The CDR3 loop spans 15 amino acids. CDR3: CAWSASRPTVYGYTF. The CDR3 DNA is TGTGCCTGGAGTGCCTCCCGACCGACTGTCTATGGCTACACCTTC.

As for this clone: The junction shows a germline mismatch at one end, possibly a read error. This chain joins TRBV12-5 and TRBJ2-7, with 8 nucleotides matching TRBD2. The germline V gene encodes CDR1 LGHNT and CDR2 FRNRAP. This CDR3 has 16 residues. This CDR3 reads CASGLRPGGAPYKQYF. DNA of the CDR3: TGTGCTAGTGGTTTGAGGCCGGGAGGGGCCCCCTACAAGCAGTACTTC.

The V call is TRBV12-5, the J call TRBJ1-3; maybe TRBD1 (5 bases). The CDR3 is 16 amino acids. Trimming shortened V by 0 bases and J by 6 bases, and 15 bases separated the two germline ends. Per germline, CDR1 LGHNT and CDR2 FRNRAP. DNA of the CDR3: TGTGCTAGTGGTTTGGTACCGGACACGCCGCTAAACACCATATATTTT. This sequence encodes CASGLVPDTPLNTIYF.

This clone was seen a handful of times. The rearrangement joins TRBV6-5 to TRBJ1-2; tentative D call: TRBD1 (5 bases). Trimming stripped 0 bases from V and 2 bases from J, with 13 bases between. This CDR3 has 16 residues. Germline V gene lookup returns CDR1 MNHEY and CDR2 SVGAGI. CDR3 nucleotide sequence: TGTGCCAGCAGTTACTCTCGGGGGGATTTAAACTATGGCTACACCTTC. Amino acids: CASSYSRGDLNYGYTF.

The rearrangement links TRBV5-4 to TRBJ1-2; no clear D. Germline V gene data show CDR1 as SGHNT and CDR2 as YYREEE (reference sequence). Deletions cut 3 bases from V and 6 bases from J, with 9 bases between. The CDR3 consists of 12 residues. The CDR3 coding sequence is TGTGCCAGCAGCTCATCAAGAGATGGCTACACCTTC. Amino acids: CASSSSRDGYTF.

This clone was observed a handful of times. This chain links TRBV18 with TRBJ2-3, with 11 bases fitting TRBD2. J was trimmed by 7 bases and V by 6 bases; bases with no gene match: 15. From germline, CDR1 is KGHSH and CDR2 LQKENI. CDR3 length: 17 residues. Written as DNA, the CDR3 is TGTGCCAGCTCCCACTCGCAGCTAGCGGGAGGTACCTATACGCAGTATTTT. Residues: CASSHSQLAGGTYTQYF.

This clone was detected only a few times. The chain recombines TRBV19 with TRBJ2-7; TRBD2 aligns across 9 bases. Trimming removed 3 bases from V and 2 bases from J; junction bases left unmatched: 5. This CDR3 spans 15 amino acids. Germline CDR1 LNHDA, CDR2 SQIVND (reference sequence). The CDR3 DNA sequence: TGTGCCAGTAGTATCGGGCTAGCGGGGACCTACGAGCAGTACTTC. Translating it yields CASSIGLAGTYEQYF. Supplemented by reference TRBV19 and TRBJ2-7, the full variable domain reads DGGITQSPKYLFRKEGQNVTLSCEQNLNHDAMYWYRQDPGQGLRLIYYSQIVNDFQKGDIAEGYSVSREKKESFPLTVTSAQKNPTAFYLCASSIGLAGTYEQYFGPGTRLTVT.

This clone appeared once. CDR3 region: CASSPRGREAYEQFF. DNA for the CDR3: TGCGCCAGCAGCCCCCGTGGGCGGGAGGCCTATGAGCAGTTCTTC. The gene calls are TRBV4-1 and TRBJ2-1, with 8 positions matching TRBD2. The CDR3 consists of 15 residues. V was clipped by 4 bases and J by 8 bases; unmatched bases: 10. CDR1 and CDR2 from the germline V gene are MGHRA and YSYEKL.

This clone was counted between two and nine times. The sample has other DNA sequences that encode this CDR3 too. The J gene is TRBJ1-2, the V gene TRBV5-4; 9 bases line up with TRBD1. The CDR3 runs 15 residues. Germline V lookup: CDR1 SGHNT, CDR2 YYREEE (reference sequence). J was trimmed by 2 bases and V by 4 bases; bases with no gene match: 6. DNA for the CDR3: TGTGCCAGCAGCCCTCGGGGACAGGGAAACTATGGCTACACCTTC. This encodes CASSPRGQGNYGYTF.

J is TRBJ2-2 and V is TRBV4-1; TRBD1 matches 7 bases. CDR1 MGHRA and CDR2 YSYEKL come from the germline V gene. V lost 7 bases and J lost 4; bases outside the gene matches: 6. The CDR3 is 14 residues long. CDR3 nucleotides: TGCGCCAGCAACGCTGGACAGGCCACCGGGGAGCTGTTTTTT. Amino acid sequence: CASNAGQATGELFF.

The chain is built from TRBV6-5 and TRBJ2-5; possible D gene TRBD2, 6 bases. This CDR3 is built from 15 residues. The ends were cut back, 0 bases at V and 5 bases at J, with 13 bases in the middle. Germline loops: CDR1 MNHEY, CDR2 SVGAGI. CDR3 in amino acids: CASSYSLGGVETQYF. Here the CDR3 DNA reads TGTGCCAGCAGTTACTCGCTTGGCGGGGTCGAGACCCAGTACTTC.

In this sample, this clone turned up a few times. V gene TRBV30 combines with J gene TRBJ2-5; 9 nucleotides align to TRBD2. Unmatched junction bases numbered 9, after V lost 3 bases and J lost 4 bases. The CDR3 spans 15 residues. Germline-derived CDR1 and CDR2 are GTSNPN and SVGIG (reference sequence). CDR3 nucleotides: TGTGCCTGGAGACCGGGACTAGCACCCCCAGAGACCCAGTACTTC. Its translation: CAWRPGLAPPETQYF.

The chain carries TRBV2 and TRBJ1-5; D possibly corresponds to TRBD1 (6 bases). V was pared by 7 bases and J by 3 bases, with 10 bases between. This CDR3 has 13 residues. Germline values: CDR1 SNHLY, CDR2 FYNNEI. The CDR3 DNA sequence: TGTGCCAGCAAACGGACAGCCAATCAGCCCCAGCATTTT. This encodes CASKRTANQPQHF.

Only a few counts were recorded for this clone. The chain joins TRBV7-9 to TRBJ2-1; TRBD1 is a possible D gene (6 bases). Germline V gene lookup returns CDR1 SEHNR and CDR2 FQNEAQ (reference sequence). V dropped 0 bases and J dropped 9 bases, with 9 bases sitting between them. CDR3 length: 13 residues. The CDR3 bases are TGTGCCAGCAGCTTAGCGAAAGGGGGTGAGCAGTTCTTC. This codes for CASSLAKGGEQFF.

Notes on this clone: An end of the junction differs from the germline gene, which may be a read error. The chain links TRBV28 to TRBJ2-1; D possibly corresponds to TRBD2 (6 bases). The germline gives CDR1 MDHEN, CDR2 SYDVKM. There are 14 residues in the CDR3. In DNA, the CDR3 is TGTGCCAGCAGTTTGGAATCGTGGGGAGGACGGATCCTCTTC. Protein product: CASSLESWGGRILF.

The CDR3 nucleotides read TGTGCCAGCAGCTCGGGACAGTACTACGAGCAGTACTTC. Amino acid sequence: CASSSGQYYEQYF. The rearrangement uses TRBV7-2 and TRBJ2-7, with 7 bases aligning to TRBD1. This CDR3 spans 13 amino acids. Per germline, CDR1 SGHTA and CDR2 FQGNSA. After removal of 4 bases from V and 3 bases from J, the junction contained 3 bases not matched to a gene.

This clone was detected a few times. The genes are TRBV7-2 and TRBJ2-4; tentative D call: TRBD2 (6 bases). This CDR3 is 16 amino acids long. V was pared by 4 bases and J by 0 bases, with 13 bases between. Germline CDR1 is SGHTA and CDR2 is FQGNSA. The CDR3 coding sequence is TGTGCCAGCAGCTACGGACTAACCCTAGCCAAAAACATTCAGTACTTC. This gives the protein CASSYGLTLAKNIQYF.

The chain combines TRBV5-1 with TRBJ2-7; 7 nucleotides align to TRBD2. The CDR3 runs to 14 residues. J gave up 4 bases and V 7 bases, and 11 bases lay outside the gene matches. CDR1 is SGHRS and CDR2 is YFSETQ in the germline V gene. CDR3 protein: CASAQAGKPYEQYF. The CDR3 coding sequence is TGCGCCAGCGCACAAGCGGGGAAACCTTACGAGCAGTACTTC.

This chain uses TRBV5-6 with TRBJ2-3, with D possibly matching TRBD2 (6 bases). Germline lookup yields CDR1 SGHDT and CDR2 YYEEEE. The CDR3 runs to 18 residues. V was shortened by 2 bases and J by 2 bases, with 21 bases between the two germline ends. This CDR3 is CASSFPPGTHRDTDTQYF. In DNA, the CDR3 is TGTGCCAGCAGCTTCCCGCCTGGGACTCACCGAGACACAGATACGCAGTATTTT.

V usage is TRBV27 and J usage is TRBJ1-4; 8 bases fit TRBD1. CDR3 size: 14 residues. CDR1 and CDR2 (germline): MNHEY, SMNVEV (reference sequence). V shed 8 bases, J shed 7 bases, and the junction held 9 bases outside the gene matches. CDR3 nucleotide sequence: TGTGCCAGCGCAACAGGGGGGGAGAGTGAAAAACTGTTTTTT. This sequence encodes CASATGGESEKLFF.

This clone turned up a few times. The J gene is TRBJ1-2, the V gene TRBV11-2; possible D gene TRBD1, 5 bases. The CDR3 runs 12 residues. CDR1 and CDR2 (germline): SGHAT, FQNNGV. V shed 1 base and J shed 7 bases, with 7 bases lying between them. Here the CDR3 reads CASSLAGVGYTF. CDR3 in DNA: TGTGCCAGCAGCTTAGCGGGGGTTGGCTACACCTTC.

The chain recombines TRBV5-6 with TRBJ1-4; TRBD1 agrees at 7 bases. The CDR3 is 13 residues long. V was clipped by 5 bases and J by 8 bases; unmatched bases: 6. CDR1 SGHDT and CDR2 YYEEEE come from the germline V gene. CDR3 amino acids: CASRTGTAEKLFF. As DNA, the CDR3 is TGTGCCAGCAGGACAGGGACTGCCGAAAAACTGTTTTTT.